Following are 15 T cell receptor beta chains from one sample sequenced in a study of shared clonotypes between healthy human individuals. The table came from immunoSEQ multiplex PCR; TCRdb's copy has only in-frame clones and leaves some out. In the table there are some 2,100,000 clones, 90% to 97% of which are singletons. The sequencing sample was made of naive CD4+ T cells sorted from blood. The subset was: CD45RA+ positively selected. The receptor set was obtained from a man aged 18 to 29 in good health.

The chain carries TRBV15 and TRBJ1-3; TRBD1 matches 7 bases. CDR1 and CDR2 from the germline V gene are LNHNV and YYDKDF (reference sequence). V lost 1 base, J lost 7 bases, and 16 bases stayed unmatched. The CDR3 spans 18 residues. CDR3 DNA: TGTGCCACCAGCAGAGGTGCTGAGACAGGGCTTGCTTTCAACACCATATATTTT. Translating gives CATSRGAETGLAFNTIYF.

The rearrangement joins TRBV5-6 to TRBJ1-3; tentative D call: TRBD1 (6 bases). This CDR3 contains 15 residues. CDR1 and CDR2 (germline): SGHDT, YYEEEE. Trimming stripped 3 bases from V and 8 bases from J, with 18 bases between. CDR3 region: CASSSTWQGRDTIYF. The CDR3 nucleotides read TGTGCCAGCAGCTCCACGTGGCAGGGGCGGGACACCATATATTTT. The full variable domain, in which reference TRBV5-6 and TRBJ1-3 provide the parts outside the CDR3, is DAGVTQSPTHLIKTRGQQVTLRCSPKSGHDTVSWYQQALGQGPQFIFQYYEEEERQRGNFPDRFSGHQFPNYSSELNVNALLLGDSALYLCASSSTWQGRDTIYFGEGSWLTVV.

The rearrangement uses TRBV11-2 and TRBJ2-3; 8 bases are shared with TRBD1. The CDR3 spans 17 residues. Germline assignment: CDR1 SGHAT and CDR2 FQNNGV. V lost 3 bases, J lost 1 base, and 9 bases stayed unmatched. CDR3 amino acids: CASSFSLGQAGTDTQYF. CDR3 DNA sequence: TGTGCCAGCAGCTTTTCCCTGGGACAGGCCGGCACAGATACGCAGTATTTT.

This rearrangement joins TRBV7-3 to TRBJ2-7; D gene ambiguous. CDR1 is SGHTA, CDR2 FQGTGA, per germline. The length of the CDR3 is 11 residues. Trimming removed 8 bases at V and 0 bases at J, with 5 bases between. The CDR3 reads CASGNSYEQYF. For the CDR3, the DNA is TGTGCCAGCGGTAACTCCTACGAGCAGTACTTC.

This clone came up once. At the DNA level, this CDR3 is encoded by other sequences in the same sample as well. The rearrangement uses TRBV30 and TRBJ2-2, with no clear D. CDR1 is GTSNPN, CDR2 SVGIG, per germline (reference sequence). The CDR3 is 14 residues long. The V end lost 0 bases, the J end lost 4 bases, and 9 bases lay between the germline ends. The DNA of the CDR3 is TGTGCCTGGAGTGTACGGGTGGGCACCGGGGAGCTGTTTTTT. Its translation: CAWSVRVGTGELFF.

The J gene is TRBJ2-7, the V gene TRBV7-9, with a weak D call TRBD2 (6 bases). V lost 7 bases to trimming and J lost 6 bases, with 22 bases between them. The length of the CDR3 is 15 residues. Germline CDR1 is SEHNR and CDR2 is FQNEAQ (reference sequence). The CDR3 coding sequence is TGTGCCAGCACAAGCCGGGAGTTCTCATTGGGCGAGCAGTACTTC. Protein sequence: CASTSREFSLGEQYF.

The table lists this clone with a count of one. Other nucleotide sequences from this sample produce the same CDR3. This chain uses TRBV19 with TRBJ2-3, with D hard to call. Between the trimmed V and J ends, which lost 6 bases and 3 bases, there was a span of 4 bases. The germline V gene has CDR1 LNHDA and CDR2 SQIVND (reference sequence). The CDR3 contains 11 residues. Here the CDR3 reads CASSLTDTQYF. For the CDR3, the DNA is TGTGCCAGTAGCCTTACAGATACGCAGTATTTT.

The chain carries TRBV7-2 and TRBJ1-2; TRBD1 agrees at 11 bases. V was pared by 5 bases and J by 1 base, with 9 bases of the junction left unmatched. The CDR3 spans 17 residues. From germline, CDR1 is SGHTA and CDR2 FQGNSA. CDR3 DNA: TGTGCCAGCAGCGATGGGACAGGGGGAAGAAATAACTATGGCTACACCTTC. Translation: CASSDGTGGRNNYGYTF.

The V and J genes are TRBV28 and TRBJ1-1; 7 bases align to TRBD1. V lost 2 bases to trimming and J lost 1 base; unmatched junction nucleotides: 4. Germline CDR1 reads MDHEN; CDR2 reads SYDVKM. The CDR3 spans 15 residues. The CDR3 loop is CASSLLGGANTEAFF. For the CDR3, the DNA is TGTGCCAGCAGTTTACTAGGGGGCGCGAACACTGAAGCTTTCTTT.

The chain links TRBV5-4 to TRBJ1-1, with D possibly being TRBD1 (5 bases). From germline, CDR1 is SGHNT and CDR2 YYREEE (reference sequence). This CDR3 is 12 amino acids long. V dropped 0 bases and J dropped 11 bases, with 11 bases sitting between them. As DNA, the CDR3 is TGTGCCAGCAGCTTGGGGGGCCTGCGGGCTTTCTTT. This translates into CASSLGGLRAFF. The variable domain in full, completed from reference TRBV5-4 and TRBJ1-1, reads ETGVTQSPTHLIKTRGQQVTLRCSSQSGHNTVSWYQQALGQGPQFIFQYYREEENGRGNFPPRFSGLQFPNYSSELNVNALELDDSALYLCASSLGGLRAFFGQGTRLTVV.

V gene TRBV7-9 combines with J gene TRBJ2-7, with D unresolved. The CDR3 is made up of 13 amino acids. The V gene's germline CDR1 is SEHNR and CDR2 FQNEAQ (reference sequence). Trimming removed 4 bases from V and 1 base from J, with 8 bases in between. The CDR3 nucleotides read TGTGCCAGCAGCTCGGGTCCTTCCTACGAGCAGTACTTC. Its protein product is CASSSGPSYEQYF.

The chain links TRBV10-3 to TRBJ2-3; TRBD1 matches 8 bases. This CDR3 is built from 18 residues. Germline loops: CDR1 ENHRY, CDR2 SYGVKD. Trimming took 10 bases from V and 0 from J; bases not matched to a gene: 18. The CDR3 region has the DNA TGTGCCACCTTACGGACAGGGAAGAGCGGGTCTAGCACAGATACGCAGTATTTT. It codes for CATLRTGKSGSSTDTQYF.

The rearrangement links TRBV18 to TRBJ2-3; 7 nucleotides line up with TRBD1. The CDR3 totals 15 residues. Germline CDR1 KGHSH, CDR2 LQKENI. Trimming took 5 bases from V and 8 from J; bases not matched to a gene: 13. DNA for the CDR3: TGTGCCAGCTCAGTGGACAGGCCCGACGTTTCTACGCAGTATTTT. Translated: CASSVDRPDVSTQYF.

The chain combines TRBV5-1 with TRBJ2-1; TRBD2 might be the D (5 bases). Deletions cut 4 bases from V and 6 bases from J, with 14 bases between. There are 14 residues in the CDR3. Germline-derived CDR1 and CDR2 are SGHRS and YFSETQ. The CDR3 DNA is TGCGCCAGCAGCCTCCCCGGCGGGTTCAATGAGCAGTTCTTC. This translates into CASSLPGGFNEQFF. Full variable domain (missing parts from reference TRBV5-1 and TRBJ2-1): KAGVTQTPRYLIKTRGQQVTLSCSPISGHRSVSWYQQTPGQGLQFLFEYFSETQRNKGNFPGRFSGRQFSNSRSEMNVSTLELGDSALYLCASSLPGGFNEQFFGPGTRLTVL.

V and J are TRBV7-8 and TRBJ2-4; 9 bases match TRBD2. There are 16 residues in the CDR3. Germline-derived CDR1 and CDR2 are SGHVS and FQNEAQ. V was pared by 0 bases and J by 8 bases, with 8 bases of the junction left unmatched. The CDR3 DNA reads TGTGCCAGCAGCTTAGCAAAGGGACTAGCTTTCGACATTCAGTACTTC. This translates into CASSLAKGLAFDIQYF. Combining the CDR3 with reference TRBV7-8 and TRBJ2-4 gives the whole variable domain GAGVSQSPRYKVAKRGQDVALRCDPISGHVSLFWYQQALGQGPEFLTYFQNEAQLDKSGLPSDRFFAERPEGSVSTLKIQRTQQEDSAVYLCASSLAKGLAFDIQYFGAGTRLSVL.